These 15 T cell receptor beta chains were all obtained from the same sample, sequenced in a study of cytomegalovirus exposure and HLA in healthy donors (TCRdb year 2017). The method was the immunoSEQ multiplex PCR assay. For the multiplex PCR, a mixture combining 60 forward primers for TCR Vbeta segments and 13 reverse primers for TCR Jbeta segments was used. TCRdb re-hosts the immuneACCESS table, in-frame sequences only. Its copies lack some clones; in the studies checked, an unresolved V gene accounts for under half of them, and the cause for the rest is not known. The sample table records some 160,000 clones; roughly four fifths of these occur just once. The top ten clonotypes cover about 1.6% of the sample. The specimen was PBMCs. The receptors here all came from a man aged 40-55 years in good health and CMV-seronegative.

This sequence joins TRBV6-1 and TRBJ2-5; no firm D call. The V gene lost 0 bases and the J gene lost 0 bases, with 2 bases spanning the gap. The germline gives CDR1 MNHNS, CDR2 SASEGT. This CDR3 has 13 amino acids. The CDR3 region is CASSEAYQETQYF. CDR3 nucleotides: TGTGCCAGCAGTGAAGCCTACCAAGAGACCCAGTACTTC.

The DNA for the CDR3 is TGTGCCAGCAACTCCTTGGTTAGTACAGATACGCAGTATTTT. This translates into CASNSLVSTDTQYF. The chain joins TRBV28 to TRBJ2-3, with no clear D. Germline-derived CDR1 and CDR2 are MDHEN and SYDVKM. The germline V and J ends were trimmed by 7 bases and 3 bases, with 14 bases remaining between them. The CDR3 runs 14 residues.

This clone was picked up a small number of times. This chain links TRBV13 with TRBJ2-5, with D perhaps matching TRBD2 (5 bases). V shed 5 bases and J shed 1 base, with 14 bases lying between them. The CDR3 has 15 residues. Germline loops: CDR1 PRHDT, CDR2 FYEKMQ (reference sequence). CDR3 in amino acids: CASSLSRVTQETQYF. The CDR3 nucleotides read TGTGCCAGCAGCCTGTCGCGGGTTACCCAAGAGACCCAGTACTTC.

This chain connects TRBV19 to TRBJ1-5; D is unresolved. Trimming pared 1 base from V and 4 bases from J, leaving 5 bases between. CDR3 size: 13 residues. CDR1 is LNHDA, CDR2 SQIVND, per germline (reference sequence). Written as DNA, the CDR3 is TGTGCCAGTAGTATAGGAGGTAATCAGCCCCAGCATTTT. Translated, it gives CASSIGGNQPQHF.

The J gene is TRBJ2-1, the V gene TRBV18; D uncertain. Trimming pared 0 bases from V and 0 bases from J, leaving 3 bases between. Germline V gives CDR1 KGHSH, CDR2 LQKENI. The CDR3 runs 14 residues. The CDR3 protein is CASSPPSSYNEQFF. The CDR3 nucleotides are TGTGCCAGCTCACCACCGAGCTCCTACAATGAGCAGTTCTTC.

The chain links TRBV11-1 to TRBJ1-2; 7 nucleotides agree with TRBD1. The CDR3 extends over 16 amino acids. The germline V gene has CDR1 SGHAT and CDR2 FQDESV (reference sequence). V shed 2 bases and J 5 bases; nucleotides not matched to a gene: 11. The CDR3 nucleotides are TGTGCCAGCAGCTTAAGACGGGACAGTTGGAAGTATGGCTACACCTTC. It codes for CASSLRRDSWKYGYTF. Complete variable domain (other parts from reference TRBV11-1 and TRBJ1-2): EAEVAQSPRYKITEKSQAVAFWCDPISGHATLYWYRQILGQGPELLVQFQDESVVDDSQLPKDRFSAERLKGVDSTLKIQPAELGDSAMYLCASSLRRDSWKYGYTFGSGTRLTVV.

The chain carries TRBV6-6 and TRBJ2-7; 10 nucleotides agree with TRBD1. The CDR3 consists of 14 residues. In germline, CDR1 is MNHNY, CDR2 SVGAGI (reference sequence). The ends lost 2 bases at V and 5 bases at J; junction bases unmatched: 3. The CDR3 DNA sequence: TGTGCCAGCAGTTACGGGACAGGGGAGGACGAGCAGTACGTC. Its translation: CASSYGTGEDEQYV.

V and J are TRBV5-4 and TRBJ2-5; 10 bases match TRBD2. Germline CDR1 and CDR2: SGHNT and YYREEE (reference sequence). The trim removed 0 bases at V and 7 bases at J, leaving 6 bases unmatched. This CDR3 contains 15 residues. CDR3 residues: CASSLGSSGRGTQYF. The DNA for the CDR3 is TGTGCCAGCAGCTTGGGGTCTAGCGGGAGAGGGACCCAGTACTTC.

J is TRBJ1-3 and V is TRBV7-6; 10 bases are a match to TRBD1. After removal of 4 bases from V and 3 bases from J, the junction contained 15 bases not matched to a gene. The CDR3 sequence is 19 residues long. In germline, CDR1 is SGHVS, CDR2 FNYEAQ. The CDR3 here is CASSSSLAGTGELGNTIYF. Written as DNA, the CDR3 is TGTGCCAGCAGCTCCTCATTGGCGGGGACAGGGGAGCTTGGAAACACCATATATTTT.

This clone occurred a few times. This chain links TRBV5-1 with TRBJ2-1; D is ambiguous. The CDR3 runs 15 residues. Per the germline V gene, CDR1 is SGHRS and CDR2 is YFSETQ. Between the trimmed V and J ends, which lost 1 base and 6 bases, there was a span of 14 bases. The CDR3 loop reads CASSLLTVAPNEQFF. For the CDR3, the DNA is TGCGCCAGCAGCTTGTTGACGGTAGCCCCCAATGAGCAGTTCTTC.

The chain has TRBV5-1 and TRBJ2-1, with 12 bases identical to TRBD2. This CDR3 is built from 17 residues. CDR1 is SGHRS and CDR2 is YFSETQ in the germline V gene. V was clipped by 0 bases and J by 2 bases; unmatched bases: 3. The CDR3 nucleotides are TGCGCCAGCAGCTTGGAACTAGCGGGAGGTCCCTACAATGAGCAGTTCTTC. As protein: CASSLELAGGPYNEQFF.

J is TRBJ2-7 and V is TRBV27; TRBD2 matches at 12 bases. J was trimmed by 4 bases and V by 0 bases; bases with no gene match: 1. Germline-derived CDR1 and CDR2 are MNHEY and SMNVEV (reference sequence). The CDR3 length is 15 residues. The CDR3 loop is CASSLSGLAGYEQYV. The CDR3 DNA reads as TGTGCCAGCAGTTTATCTGGACTAGCGGGGTACGAGCAGTACGTC.

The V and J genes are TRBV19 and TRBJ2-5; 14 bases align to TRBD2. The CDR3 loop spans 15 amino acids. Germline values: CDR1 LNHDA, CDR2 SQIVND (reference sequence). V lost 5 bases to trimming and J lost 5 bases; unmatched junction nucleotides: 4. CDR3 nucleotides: TGTGCCAGTAGTGGACTAGCGGGAGGAAGCGAGACCCAGTACTTC. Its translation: CASSGLAGGSETQYF.

The CDR3 here is CASSSFTGRRFGELFF. For the CDR3, the DNA is TGTGCCAGCAGTTCATTCACAGGGCGCCGGTTCGGGGAGCTGTTTTTT. J is TRBJ2-2 and V is TRBV27, with D tentatively TRBD1 (6 bases). Trimming took off 4 bases at V and 7 bases at J, with 19 bases between the two ends. Germline CDR1 reads MNHEY; CDR2 reads SMNVEV (reference sequence). The CDR3 has 16 residues.

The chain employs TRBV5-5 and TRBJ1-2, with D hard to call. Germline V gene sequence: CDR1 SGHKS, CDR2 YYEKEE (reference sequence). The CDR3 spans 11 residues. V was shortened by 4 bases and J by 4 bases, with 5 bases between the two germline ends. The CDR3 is CASSLRYGYTF. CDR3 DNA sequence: TGTGCCAGCAGCCTCCGCTATGGCTACACCTTC.